This T cell receptor beta chain was observed in a study of cytomegalovirus exposure and HLA in healthy donors. Study findings and constraints: Most TCR beta V segments were productive about 90% or about 30% of the time in an earlier analysis. Within a later analysis, the majority of CMV-associated TCR beta chains appeared HLA-restricted.

PCR was performed using 60 Vbeta and 13 Jbeta primers. Authors' analysis steps: As a later analysis found, there were roughly 80 million unique TCR beta chains, of which roughly 11 million were shared. Some clones are missing from TCRdb's copy, which holds only in-frame ones; the method was immunoSEQ multiplex PCR. That table is the source of V, J and clone size, and D and trimming were worked out from the DNA. The sample lists 90,000 to 150,000 clones, roughly four fifths occurring once. This CDR3 is built from 17 residues. The V end lost 5 bases, the J end lost 1 base, and 18 bases lay between the germline ends. Germline loops: CDR1 MGHRA, CDR2 YSYEKL. Of note for this clone: The antigen is unknown.

The receptor was derived from a man aged 50-60 years in good health and CMV-seropositive. The sequenced material came from PBMCs. The chain carries TRBV4-1 and TRBJ2-1; possible D gene TRBD1, 6 bases. The CDR3 sequence: CASSSPQGPRSYNEQFF. CDR3 in DNA: TGCGCCAGCAGCTCCCCACAGGGTCCACGGTCCTACAATGAGCAGTTCTTC.